This TCR beta chain was identified during a study of persistence of HIV-infected CD4 T cells. The germline V gene has CDR1 GTSNPN and CDR2 SVGIG (reference sequence). V gave up 3 bases and J gave up 8 bases; unmatched junction bases: 7. The CDR3 extends over 14 amino acids. Lysates of CMV-infected fibroblasts at approximately 9.6 ug/mL stimulated these cells. Responding CD4+ T cells were sorted by upregulation of both CD40 ligand and CD69. Only a few counts were recorded for this clone. Its antigen is unknown. The immunoSEQ assay was version 4, run in survey mode. The data were produced by immunoSEQ multiplex PCR, yet TCRdb's version contains in-frame clones alone and is incomplete. The table shows about 5,300 clones, with 55% to 70% occurring only once.

This rearrangement joins TRBV30 to TRBJ1-6; 7 bases map to TRBD1. This material consisted of CD4+ T cells sorted from PBMCs after roughly 18-hour stimulation, taken from a patient who received antiretroviral therapy. The TCR originated in an adult man with HIV who was CMV-seropositive. DNA for the CDR3: TGTGCCTGGAGCGGGGGACAGCTGTATTCACCCCTCCACTTT. It codes for CAWSGGQLYSPLHF.